Presented here are 10 T cell receptor beta chains from one specimen sequenced in a study of blood T cell repertoires in COVID-19 (TCRdb year 2020). Library preparation was by the immunoSEQ multiplex PCR assay. TCRdb stores this immuneACCESS table with in-frame sequences only. Part of the clones is absent; in the studies checked, under half of the shortfall reflects unresolved V genes, and no reason is known for the rest. Recorded for this sample are roughly 180,000 clones; 85% to 90% of them occurred a single time. 2.5% to 3.5% of the sample goes to the ten largest clones. Sequencing was carried out using peripheral blood. The origin of the receptors is a woman aged 25 to 45 with active or convalescent COVID-19.

The chain has TRBV27 and TRBJ1-4; 7 positions match TRBD1. The V and J ends lost 3 bases and 5 bases, in that order; junction bases with no gene match: 15. Germline CDR1 is MNHEY and CDR2 is SMNVEV (reference sequence). The CDR3 spans 18 residues. The CDR3 reads CASSLVSERGRLNEKLFF. The CDR3, as DNA: TGTGCCAGCAGTTTGGTTTCAGAGAGGGGGCGTTTGAATGAAAAACTGTTTTTT.

The chain joins TRBV19 to TRBJ2-5, with a weak D call TRBD1 (5 bases). V was cut by 2 bases and J by 7 bases, with 14 bases left in between. The CDR3 totals 14 residues. Germline-derived CDR1 and CDR2 are LNHDA and SQIVND (reference sequence). In DNA form, the CDR3 reads TGTGCCAGTAGTATATTAGGGGCGGTCGGGACCCAGTACTTC. Translating gives CASSILGAVGTQYF.

The chain recombines TRBV4-1 with TRBJ1-2, with TRBD1 matching 7 bases. After removal of 2 bases from V and 4 bases from J, the junction contained 7 bases not matched to a gene. The germline V gene has CDR1 MGHRA and CDR2 YSYEKL. This CDR3 has 15 residues. CDR3 protein: CASSQTLGQPYGYTF. The CDR3 DNA sequence: TGCGCCAGCAGCCAAACCCTGGGACAGCCCTATGGCTACACCTTC.

The chain combines TRBV27 with TRBJ2-7, with D possibly TRBD2 on 5 matching bases. CDR3 length equals 15 residues. The germline CDR1 and CDR2 sequences are MNHEY and SMNVEV (reference sequence). V was pared by 0 bases and J by 3 bases, with 12 bases between. The CDR3 sequence: CASSLSEAGFYEQYF. In DNA, the CDR3 is TGTGCCAGCAGTTTATCGGAGGCAGGTTTCTACGAGCAGTACTTC.

The chain has TRBV27 and TRBJ1-1; 7 nucleotides agree with TRBD1. The length of the CDR3 is 11 residues. Germline V gene data show CDR1 as MNHEY and CDR2 as SMNVEV (reference sequence). V shed 8 bases and J 10 bases; nucleotides not matched to a gene: 7. CDR3 nucleotide sequence: TGTGCCAGCGGACGACAGGGATCAGCTTTCTTT. Translated: CASGRQGSAFF.

The chain couples TRBV5-1 to TRBJ2-1; TRBD1 aligns across 12 bases. V lost 3 bases to trimming and J lost 4 bases; unmatched junction nucleotides: 5. Germline-derived CDR1 and CDR2 are SGHRS and YFSETQ. This CDR3 contains 16 residues. The CDR3 nucleotides are TGCGCCAGCAGCTCATGGGACAGGGGGCAATACAATGAGCAGTTCTTC. This encodes CASSSWDRGQYNEQFF. Full variable domain (outside the CDR3, taken from reference TRBV5-1 and TRBJ2-1): KAGVTQTPRYLIKTRGQQVTLSCSPISGHRSVSWYQQTPGQGLQFLFEYFSETQRNKGNFPGRFSGRQFSNSRSEMNVSTLELGDSALYLCASSSWDRGQYNEQFFGPGTRLTVL.

The chain links TRBV5-6 to TRBJ1-3; no reliable D call. The V end lost 0 bases, the J end lost 0 bases, and 10 bases lay between the germline ends. The length of the CDR3 is 16 residues. Germline V gives CDR1 SGHDT, CDR2 YYEEEE. CDR3 nucleotides: TGTGCCAGCAGCTTGGGATTCAAGAGCTCTGGAAACACCATATATTTT. It is translated as CASSLGFKSSGNTIYF.

The rearrangement uses TRBV18 and TRBJ2-2; D might be TRBD2 (6 bases). Trimming removed 3 bases from V and 5 bases from J, with 10 bases in between. Germline CDR1 and CDR2: KGHSH and LQKENI. The CDR3 consists of 14 residues. As DNA, the CDR3 is TGTGCCAGCTCACCTTCCGGGAGTACCGGGGAGCTGTTTTTT. Its translation is CASSPSGSTGELFF. Using reference TRBV18 and TRBJ2-2 for the parts outside the CDR3, the full variable domain is NAGVMQNPRHLVRRRGQEARLRCSPMKGHSHVYWYRQLPEEGLKFMVYLQKENIIDESGMPKERFSAEFPKEGPSILRIQQVVRGDSAAYFCASSPSGSTGELFFGEGSRLTVL.

The chain recombines TRBV29-1 with TRBJ2-7, with 9 bases aligning to TRBD1. CDR1 and CDR2 (germline): SQVTM, ANQGSEA. V lost 5 bases and J lost 1; bases outside the gene matches: 21. The CDR3 length is 19 residues. The CDR3 DNA reads TGCAGCGTTATCCACCGTGGCGGAAGGGACAGGGAAGGATCCTACGAGCAGTACTTC. Encoded protein: CSVIHRGGRDREGSYEQYF.

The chain employs TRBV15 and TRBJ2-5; 9 positions agree with TRBD2. Trimming removed 4 bases from V and 7 bases from J; junction bases left unmatched: 7. The CDR3 runs 14 residues. CDR1 and CDR2 from the germline V gene are LNHNV and YYDKDF (reference sequence). The CDR3 nucleotides read TGTGCCACCAGCACAGCGGGAGGTGTGGGGACCCAGTACTTC. Translated, it gives CATSTAGGVGTQYF.